These 29 T cell receptor beta chains were all obtained from the same sample, sequenced in a study of T cells in tumors after PD-1 blockade (dated by TCRdb to about 2019). Libraries were built with the immunoSEQ multiplex PCR assay. The table comes from immuneACCESS by way of TCRdb, which keeps in-frame sequences with V and J called. Part of the clones is missing from these tables; in studies checked, under half for an unresolved V gene and the rest for unknown reasons. The sample has 40,000 to 55,000 clones on record, 75% to 85% of them singletons. The ten largest clones represent over 15% of the sample. The time point label of this sample denotes: before anti-PD-1 therapy. This specimen was PBMCs, taken before anti-PD-1 treatment. These receptor sequences come from a human donor with basal cell carcinoma.

V is TRBV5-4 and J is TRBJ2-2, with TRBD2 identical over 7 bases. From germline, CDR1 is SGHNT and CDR2 YYREEE (reference sequence). The CDR3 sequence is 15 residues long. After removal of 5 bases from V and 1 base from J, the junction contained 5 bases not matched to a gene. The CDR3 reads CASRGDYLNTGELFF. The CDR3 DNA reads as TGTGCCAGCAGGGGGGACTACCTGAACACCGGGGAGCTGTTTTTT.

This clone was recorded once. The gene calls are TRBV9 and TRBJ2-7; D may be TRBD1 (6 bases). CDR3 length: 14 residues. Germline V gives CDR1 SGDLS, CDR2 YYNGEE. V dropped 4 bases and J dropped 3 bases, with 14 bases sitting between them. The CDR3: CASSSSGVSYEQYF. The CDR3 nucleotides are TGTGCCAGCAGCTCTTCAGGGGTTAGCTACGAGCAGTACTTC.

The DNA of the CDR3 is TGTGCCAGCAGCGTCGGACACCCTCGCTATGGCTACACCTTC. As protein: CASSVGHPRYGYTF. This chain connects TRBV9 to TRBJ1-2, with a tentative D call TRBD1 (5 bases). This CDR3 spans 14 amino acids. CDR1 is SGDLS and CDR2 is YYNGEE in the germline V gene. The V end lost 2 bases, the J end lost 4 bases, and 12 bases lay between the germline ends.

The chain couples TRBV20-1 to TRBJ1-1; unclear D gene. There are 10 residues in the CDR3. Germline V lookup: CDR1 DFQATT, CDR2 SNEGSKA (reference sequence). V lost 6 bases and J lost 8, with 10 bases in between. In DNA, the CDR3 is TGCAGTGCCCCACGGGTCGAAGCTTTCTTT. Translating it yields CSAPRVEAFF.

This clone has just one count. V is TRBV20-1 and J is TRBJ2-1, with D possibly being TRBD1 (6 bases). This CDR3 has 18 amino acids. Germline V gene lookup returns CDR1 DFQATT and CDR2 SNEGSKA (reference sequence). The germline V and J ends were trimmed by 3 bases and 1 base, with 22 bases remaining between them. The DNA for the CDR3 is TGCAGTGCTAGTTCTTCTTCCAGGGGTTCTGGGTCCTACAATGAGCAGTTCTTC. Residues: CSASSSSRGSGSYNEQFF.

The chain combines TRBV2 with TRBJ2-3; TRBD2 might be the D (6 bases). Trimming pared 8 bases from V and 0 bases from J, leaving 18 bases between. The CDR3 consists of 16 residues. Germline V gene data show CDR1 as SNHLY and CDR2 as FYNNEI. CDR3 nucleotide sequence: TGTGCCAGCGGTAACACCGGGACTTCTAGCACAGATACGCAGTATTTT. This encodes CASGNTGTSSTDTQYF. The entire variable domain, with the rest obtained from reference TRBV2 and TRBJ2-3, is as follows: EPEVTQTPSHQVTQMGQEVILRCVPISNHLYFYWYRQILGQKVEFLVSFYNNEISEKSEIFDDQFSVERPDGSNFTLKIRSTKLEDSAMYFCASGNTGTSSTDTQYFGPGTRLTVL.

The chain uses TRBV10-3 and TRBJ2-3; the D gene could be TRBD1 or TRBD2 (5 bases each). Deletions cut 6 bases from V and 0 bases from J, with 13 bases between. Germline CDR1 and CDR2: ENHRY and SYGVKD. CDR3 size: 15 residues. CDR3 DNA sequence: TGTGCCATCAGCCCGGGACCGATCAGCACAGATACGCAGTATTTT. It specifies CAISPGPISTDTQYF.

This chain connects TRBV6-6 to TRBJ2-4; tentative D call: TRBD2 (7 bases). CDR1 is MNHNY and CDR2 is SVGAGI in the germline V gene (reference sequence). Trimming took off 6 bases at V and 9 bases at J, with 12 bases between the two ends. The CDR3 is made up of 12 amino acids. CDR3 in DNA: TGTGCCAGCAGCCAGGGAGGGGGCATTCAGTACTTC. Protein: CASSQGGGIQYF.

This clone was counted between two and nine times. This chain links TRBV2 with TRBJ2-6; the D gene could be TRBD1 or TRBD2 (5 bases each). V lost 10 bases to trimming and J lost 0 bases, with 13 bases between them. Looked up from germline, CDR1 is SNHLY and CDR2 is FYNNEI. The CDR3 consists of 15 residues. In DNA form, the CDR3 reads TGTGCCACACGTTTTGGGACCTCTGGGGCCAACGTCCTGACTTTC. This codes for CATRFGTSGANVLTF.

This chain links TRBV27 with TRBJ1-3; 8 positions match TRBD1. After removal of 2 bases from V and 3 bases from J, the junction contained 6 bases not matched to a gene. Per the germline V gene, CDR1 is MNHEY and CDR2 is SMNVEV (reference sequence). The CDR3 runs 16 residues. CDR3 sequence: CASSLRGRGHGNTIYF. The CDR3 DNA is TGTGCCAGCAGTTTAAGAGGCAGGGGGCATGGAAACACCATATATTTT.

The chain uses TRBV5-6 and TRBJ1-3, with D possibly being TRBD1 (5 bases). The V end was cut by 4 bases, the J end by 0 bases, with 14 bases between. CDR1 and CDR2 (germline): SGHDT, YYEEEE. This CDR3 comprises 16 residues. CDR3 sequence reads: CASSLGPVSSGNTIYF. For the CDR3, the DNA is TGTGCCAGCAGCCTGGGACCGGTGAGCTCTGGAAACACCATATATTTT.

The chain carries TRBV28 and TRBJ1-4, with D uncertain. CDR1 and CDR2 from the germline V gene are MDHEN and SYDVKM. There are 13 residues in the CDR3. Trimming shortened V by 6 bases and J by 3 bases, and 8 bases separated the two germline ends. Here the CDR3 DNA reads TGTGCCAGCAGAGCAGAGCCTAATGAAAAACTGTTTTTT. Encoded protein: CASRAEPNEKLFF.

About this clone: This CDR3 is also generated by other DNA sequences in the sample. This chain connects TRBV2 to TRBJ1-2; possible D gene TRBD1, 5 bases. This CDR3 has 12 amino acids. V was clipped by 1 base and J by 5 bases, with 5 bases between them. Per germline, CDR1 SNHLY and CDR2 FYNNEI. CDR3 in amino acids: CASSEEGYGYTF. The CDR3 DNA sequence: TGTGCCAGCAGTGAAGAGGGGTATGGCTACACCTTC.

This clone was counted only a few times. The same CDR3 can be traced to other DNA sequences in this sample. The chain combines TRBV7-6 with TRBJ1-1; no clear D gene. The CDR3 covers 13 residues. V was trimmed by 4 bases and J by 7 bases, leaving 13 bases between them. Per the germline V gene, CDR1 is SGHVS and CDR2 is FNYEAQ. The CDR3 is CASSSRVRGEAFF. In DNA, the CDR3 is TGTGCCAGCAGCTCCAGAGTCCGGGGTGAAGCTTTCTTT.

This clone has just a few counts. The chain has TRBV7-9 and TRBJ1-6, with 7 nucleotides matching TRBD1. The CDR3 is 16 residues long. The V gene end was trimmed by 4 bases and the J gene end by 5 bases; junction bases not matched to a gene: 8. The germline CDR1 and CDR2 sequences are SEHNR and FQNEAQ (reference sequence). The CDR3 is CASSWNRDSNNSPLHF. In DNA, the CDR3 is TGTGCCAGCAGCTGGAACCGGGACAGTAATAATTCACCCCTCCACTTT.

The V call is TRBV4-2, the J call TRBJ1-2, with 8 bases lining up with TRBD1. The CDR3 extends over 14 amino acids. CDR1 and CDR2 from the germline V gene are LGHNA and YNFKEQ. V trimming: 0 bases; J trimming: 8 bases; junction bases outside the gene matches: 5. CDR3 sequence: CASSQDQGAGGYTF. CDR3 DNA sequence: TGTGCCAGCAGCCAAGATCAGGGGGCCGGGGGCTACACCTTC.

CDR3 residues: CATLEWAKNIQYF. The CDR3 DNA follows: TGTGCCACCCTGGAGTGGGCCAAAAACATTCAGTACTTC. The rearrangement uses TRBV28 and TRBJ2-4; D is ambiguous. The germline V gene has CDR1 MDHEN and CDR2 SYDVKM. The CDR3 runs to 13 residues. V was shortened by 10 bases and J by 1 base, with 11 bases between the two germline ends.

The J gene is TRBJ2-1, the V gene TRBV9, with 10 nucleotides matching TRBD2. Germline CDR1 reads SGDLS; CDR2 reads YYNGEE. The CDR3 consists of 13 residues. The V gene end was trimmed by 4 bases and the J gene end by 9 bases; junction bases not matched to a gene: 4. The CDR3 loop reads CASSLAGVGEQFF. The CDR3, as DNA: TGTGCCAGCAGCCTAGCGGGAGTGGGTGAGCAGTTCTTC.

This chain connects TRBV2 to TRBJ1-1, with TRBD1 matching 7 bases. This CDR3 comprises 15 residues. The germline gives CDR1 SNHLY, CDR2 FYNNEI. J was trimmed by 1 base and V by 6 bases; bases with no gene match: 8. CDR3 sequence reads: CASSRRDSKNTEAFF. CDR3 coding DNA: TGTGCCAGCAGCCGTCGGGACAGTAAGAACACTGAAGCTTTCTTT.

The genes are TRBV7-2 and TRBJ2-1, with unresolved D. The CDR3 covers 11 residues. V lost 4 bases and J lost 9, with 7 bases in between. Germline V gives CDR1 SGHTA, CDR2 FQGNSA. The CDR3 protein is CASSSQTEQFF. CDR3 sequence (DNA): TGTGCCAGCAGCTCACAGACTGAGCAGTTCTTC.

The chain joins TRBV19 to TRBJ2-1; D ambiguous. The CDR3 extends over 14 amino acids. Trimming cost V 1 base and J 8 bases, with 12 bases left between them. CDR1 and CDR2 (germline): LNHDA, SQIVND (reference sequence). CDR3 amino acids: CASSIVGNEDEQFF. CDR3 sequence (DNA): TGTGCCAGTAGTATAGTGGGGAACGAGGATGAGCAGTTCTTC.

This chain links TRBV11-1 with TRBJ2-1, with 8 bases lining up with TRBD2. Trimming at V came to 5 bases and at J to 2 bases, leaving 2 bases not matched to a gene. The CDR3 runs to 14 residues. CDR1 and CDR2 from the germline V gene are SGHAT and FQDESV (reference sequence). DNA for the CDR3: TGTGCCAGCAGCAGGCGGGGGGCCTACAATGAGCAGTTCTTC. The encoded protein is CASSRRGAYNEQFF. Supplemented by reference TRBV11-1 and TRBJ2-1, the full variable domain reads EAEVAQSPRYKITEKSQAVAFWCDPISGHATLYWYRQILGQGPELLVQFQDESVVDDSQLPKDRFSAERLKGVDSTLKIQPAELGDSAMYLCASSRRGAYNEQFFGPGTRLTVL.

The chain joins TRBV5-1 to TRBJ1-3, with D maybe TRBD1 (5 bases). This CDR3 is 14 amino acids long. Germline V gives CDR1 SGHRS, CDR2 YFSETQ. With 5 bases removed from V and 4 bases from J, the gap between germline ends came to 13 bases. CDR3 amino acids: CASSMQGLGNTIYF. CDR3 coding DNA: TGCGCCAGCAGTATGCAGGGCCTCGGAAACACCATATATTTT.

This clone was detected only once. J is TRBJ2-5 and V is TRBV12-3 or TRBV12-4; D unresolved. The CDR3 sequence is 13 residues long. Trimming removed 5 bases at V and 5 bases at J, with 12 bases between. CDR3 DNA: TGTGCCAGCAGTCTGGGAATGGGGGAGACCCAGTACTTC. Amino acid sequence: CASSLGMGETQYF.

As to this clone: This sample also contains other DNA sequences that code for the same CDR3. The chain joins TRBV28 to TRBJ1-3, with TRBD1 identical over 8 bases. V lost 9 bases and J lost 4; bases outside the gene matches: 17. Germline CDR1 reads MDHEN; CDR2 reads SYDVKM. This CDR3 spans 17 amino acids. This chain's CDR3 is CASTGTGLPTRGNTIYF. For the CDR3, the DNA is TGTGCCAGTACCGGGACAGGACTACCCACAAGGGGAAACACCATATATTTT. The entire variable domain, with the rest obtained from reference TRBV28 and TRBJ1-3, is as follows: DVKVTQSSRYLVKRTGEKVFLECVQDMDHENMFWYRQDPGLGLRLIYFSYDVKMKEKGDIPEGYSVSREKKERFSLILESASTNQTSMYLCASTGTGLPTRGNTIYFGEGSWLTVV.

The genes are TRBV5-1 and TRBJ1-2; 8 bases are shared with TRBD1. Per the germline V gene, CDR1 is SGHRS and CDR2 is YFSETQ. Trimming at V came to 1 base and at J to 2 bases, leaving 1 base not matched to a gene. The CDR3 runs 14 residues. The CDR3 sequence is CASSLRQGNYGYTF. Written as DNA, the CDR3 is TGCGCCAGCAGCTTGCGACAGGGGAACTATGGCTACACCTTC.

V and J are TRBV5-1 and TRBJ2-5; 9 bases are a match to TRBD2. Germline assignment: CDR1 SGHRS and CDR2 YFSETQ. V shed 5 bases, J shed 5 bases, and the junction held 10 bases outside the gene matches. This CDR3 has 15 residues. CDR3 nucleotide sequence: TGCGCCAGCAGGATAGCGGGAGAGGGGGATGAGACCCAGTACTTC. As protein: CASRIAGEGDETQYF.

The chain carries TRBV5-6 and TRBJ1-4; D unresolved. This CDR3 contains 17 residues. V was pared by 7 bases and J by 0 bases, with 19 bases between. CDR1 SGHDT and CDR2 YYEEEE come from the germline V gene. CDR3 sequence reads: CASSYTRRTATNEKLFF. CDR3 sequence (DNA): TGTGCCAGCTCCTATACAAGGAGGACCGCAACTAATGAAAAACTGTTTTTT. Combining the CDR3 with reference TRBV5-6 and TRBJ1-4 gives the whole variable domain DAGVTQSPTHLIKTRGQQVTLRCSPKSGHDTVSWYQQALGQGPQFIFQYYEEEERQRGNFPDRFSGHQFPNYSSELNVNALLLGDSALYLCASSYTRRTATNEKLFFGSGTQLSVL.

V and J are TRBV1 and TRBJ2-7; the table calls TRBD2, which could not be checked here. TRBV1 is an annotated pseudogene. The CDR3 loop spans 16 amino acids. The CDR3 spells CTSSPDSSGGGLEQYF. CDR3 nucleotides: TGCACCAGCAGCCCAGACTCCAGCGGGGGAGGTCTCGAGCAGTACTTC.